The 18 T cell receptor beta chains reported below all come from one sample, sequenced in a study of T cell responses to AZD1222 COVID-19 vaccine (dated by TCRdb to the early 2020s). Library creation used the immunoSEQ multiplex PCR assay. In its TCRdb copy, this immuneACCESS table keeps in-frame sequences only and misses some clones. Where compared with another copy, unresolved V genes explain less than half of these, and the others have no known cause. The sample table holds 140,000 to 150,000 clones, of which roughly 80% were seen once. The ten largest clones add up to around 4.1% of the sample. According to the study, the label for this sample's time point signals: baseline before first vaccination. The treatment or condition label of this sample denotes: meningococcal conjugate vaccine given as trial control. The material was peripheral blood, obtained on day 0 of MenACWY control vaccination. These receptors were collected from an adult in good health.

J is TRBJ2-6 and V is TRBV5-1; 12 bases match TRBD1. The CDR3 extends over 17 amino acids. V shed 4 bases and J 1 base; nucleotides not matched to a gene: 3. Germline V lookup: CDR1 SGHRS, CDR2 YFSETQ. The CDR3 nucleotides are TGCGCCAGCAGCCGGGGACAGGGGGCGTCTGGGGCCAACGTCCTGACTTTC. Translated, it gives CASSRGQGASGANVLTF.

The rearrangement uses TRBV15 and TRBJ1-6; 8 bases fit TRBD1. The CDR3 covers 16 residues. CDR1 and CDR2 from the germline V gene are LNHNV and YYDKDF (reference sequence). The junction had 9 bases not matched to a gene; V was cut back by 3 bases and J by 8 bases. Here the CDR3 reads CATSSPWTGRHSPLHF. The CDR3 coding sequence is TGTGCCACCAGCAGCCCATGGACAGGGCGACATTCACCCCTCCACTTT.

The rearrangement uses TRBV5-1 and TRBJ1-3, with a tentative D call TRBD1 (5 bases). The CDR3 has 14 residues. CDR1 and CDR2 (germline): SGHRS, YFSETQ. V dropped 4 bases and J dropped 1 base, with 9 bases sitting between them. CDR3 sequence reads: CASSPGGSGNTIYF. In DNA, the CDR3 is TGCGCCAGCAGCCCTGGGGGGTCTGGAAACACCATATATTTT.

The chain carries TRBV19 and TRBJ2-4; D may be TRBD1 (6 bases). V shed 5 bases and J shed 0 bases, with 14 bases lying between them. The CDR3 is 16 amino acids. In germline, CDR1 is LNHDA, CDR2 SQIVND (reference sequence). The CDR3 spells CASSPGHIIAKNIQYF. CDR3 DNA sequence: TGTGCCAGTAGTCCGGGACATATCATAGCCAAAAACATTCAGTACTTC.

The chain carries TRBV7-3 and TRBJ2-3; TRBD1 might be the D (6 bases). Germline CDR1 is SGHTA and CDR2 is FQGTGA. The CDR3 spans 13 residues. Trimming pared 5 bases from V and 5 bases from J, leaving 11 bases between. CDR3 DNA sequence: TGTGCCAGCAGCGAAAGGACAGTAGATACGCAGTATTTT. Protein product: CASSERTVDTQYF.

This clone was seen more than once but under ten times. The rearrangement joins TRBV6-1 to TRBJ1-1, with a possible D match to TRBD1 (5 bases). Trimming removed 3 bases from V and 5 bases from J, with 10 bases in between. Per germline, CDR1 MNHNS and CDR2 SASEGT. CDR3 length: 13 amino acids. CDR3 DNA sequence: TGTGCCAGCAGTGAGGGACCTTGGACTGAAGCTTTCTTT. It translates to CASSEGPWTEAFF.

In nucleotides, the CDR3 is TGTGCCATTCGACAGGGACAGGTCGGTGGCTACACCTTC. It specifies CAIRQGQVGGYTF. The chain employs TRBV5-4 and TRBJ1-2; 8 bases agree with TRBD1. Germline assignment: CDR1 SGHNT and CDR2 YYREEE (reference sequence). Unmatched junction bases numbered 11, after V lost 9 bases and J lost 7 bases. The CDR3 length is 13 residues.

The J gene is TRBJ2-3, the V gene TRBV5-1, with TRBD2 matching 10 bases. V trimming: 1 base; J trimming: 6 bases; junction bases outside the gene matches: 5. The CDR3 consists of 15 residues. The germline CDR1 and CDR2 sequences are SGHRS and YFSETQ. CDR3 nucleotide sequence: TGCGCCAGCAGCTTGAGCGGGGGGGCCGGGGATACGCAGTATTTT. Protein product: CASSLSGGAGDTQYF.

CDR3 loop: CASRGTGSDEQYF. CDR3 coding DNA: TGTGCCAGCAGAGGGACAGGATCCGACGAGCAGTACTTC. The chain is built from TRBV6-6 and TRBJ2-7; 8 nucleotides align to TRBD1. Germline values: CDR1 MNHNY, CDR2 SVGAGI (reference sequence). The CDR3 extends over 13 amino acids. Germline trimming cut 6 bases from V and 5 bases from J; bases unmatched to any gene: 6.

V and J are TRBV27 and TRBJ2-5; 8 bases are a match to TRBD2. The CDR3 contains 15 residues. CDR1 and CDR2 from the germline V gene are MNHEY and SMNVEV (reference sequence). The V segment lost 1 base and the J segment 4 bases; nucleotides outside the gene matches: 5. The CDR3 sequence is CASSLYGTRGETQYF. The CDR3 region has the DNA TGTGCCAGCAGTTTATACGGGACTAGGGGAGAGACCCAGTACTTC.

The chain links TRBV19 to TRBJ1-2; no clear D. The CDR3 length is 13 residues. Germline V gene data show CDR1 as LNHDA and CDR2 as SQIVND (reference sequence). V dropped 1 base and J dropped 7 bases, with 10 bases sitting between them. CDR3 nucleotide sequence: TGTGCCAGTAGTATAGGTAGGGAAGCTGGCTACACCTTC. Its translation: CASSIGREAGYTF.

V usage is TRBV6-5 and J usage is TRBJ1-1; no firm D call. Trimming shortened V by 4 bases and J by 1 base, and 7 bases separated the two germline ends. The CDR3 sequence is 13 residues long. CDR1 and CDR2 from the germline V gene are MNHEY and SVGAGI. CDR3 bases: TGTGCCAGCAGTTCAGTCCCGAACACTGAAGCTTTCTTT. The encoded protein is CASSSVPNTEAFF.

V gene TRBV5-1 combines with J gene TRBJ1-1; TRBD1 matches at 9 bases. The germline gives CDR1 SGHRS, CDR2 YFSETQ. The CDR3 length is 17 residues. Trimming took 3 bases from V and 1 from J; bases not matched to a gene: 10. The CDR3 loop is CASSSVPGQGWNTEAFF. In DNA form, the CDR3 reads TGCGCCAGCAGCTCCGTCCCGGGACAGGGCTGGAACACTGAAGCTTTCTTT.

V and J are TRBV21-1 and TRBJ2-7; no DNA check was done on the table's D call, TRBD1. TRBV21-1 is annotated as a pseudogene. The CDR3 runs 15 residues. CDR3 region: CASWNPGQGAHEQYF. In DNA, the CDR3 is TGTGCCAGCTGGAACCCGGGACAGGGGGCCCACGAGCAGTACTTC.

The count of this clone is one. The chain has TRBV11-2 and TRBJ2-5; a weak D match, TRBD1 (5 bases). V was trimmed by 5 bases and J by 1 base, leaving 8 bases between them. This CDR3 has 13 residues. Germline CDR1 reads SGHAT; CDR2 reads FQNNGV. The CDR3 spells CASSPGSQETQYF. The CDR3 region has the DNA TGTGCCAGCAGCCCAGGGTCCCAAGAGACCCAGTACTTC.

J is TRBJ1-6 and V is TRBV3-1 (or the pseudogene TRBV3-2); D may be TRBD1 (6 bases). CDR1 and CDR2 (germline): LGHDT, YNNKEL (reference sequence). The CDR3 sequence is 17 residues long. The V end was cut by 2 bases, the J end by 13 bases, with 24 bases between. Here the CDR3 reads CASSQFRPGHGRSPLHF. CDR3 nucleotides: TGTGCCAGCAGCCAATTTCGACCGGGACACGGGAGGTCCCCCCTCCACTTT.

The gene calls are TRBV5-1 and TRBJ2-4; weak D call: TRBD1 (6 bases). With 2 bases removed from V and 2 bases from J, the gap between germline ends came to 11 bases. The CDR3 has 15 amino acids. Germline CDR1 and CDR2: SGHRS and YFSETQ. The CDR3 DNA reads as TGCGCCAGCAGCTTCGGGACACTAACCAAAAACATTCAGTACTTC. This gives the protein CASSFGTLTKNIQYF.

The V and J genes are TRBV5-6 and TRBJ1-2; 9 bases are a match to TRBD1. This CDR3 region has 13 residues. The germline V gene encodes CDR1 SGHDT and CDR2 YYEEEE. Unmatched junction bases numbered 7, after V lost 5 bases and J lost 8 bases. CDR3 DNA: TGTGCCAGCAGTTTTACAGGGGGCGGAGGCTACACCTTC. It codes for CASSFTGGGGYTF.